This T cell receptor beta chain stems from a study of CD8 T cells in ankylosing spondylitis. TCRdb reprocessed the 5' RACE reads via MiXCR and lists one record per CDR3 protein. The sample shows 700,000 to 1,000,000 distinct CDR3 sequences, about an eighth of them seen only once. Regarding the study as a whole: A CD8+ phenotype characterized the disease-linked clones, which were relatively rare in peripheral blood. The study identified a TCR beta motif of 7 or 8 highly homologous variants that appeared characteristic of ankylosing spondylitis blood.

The V end lost 6 bases, the J end lost 4 bases, and 18 bases lay between the germline ends. This CDR3 has 15 amino acids. Per germline, CDR1 MNHEY and CDR2 SMNVEV (reference sequence). This clonotype was observed a few times. Its antigen is unknown. The J gene is TRBJ2-5, the V gene TRBV27; perhaps TRBD2 as D (7 bases). This receptor was obtained from a male donor with ankylosing spondylitis. The material sequenced was blood, either unsorted or a sorted T cell fraction (not recorded which). This CDR3 is CASRERGGGGETQYF. In DNA form, the CDR3 reads TGTGCCAGCAGGGAGCGGGGAGGGGGGGGAGAGACCCAGTACTTC.